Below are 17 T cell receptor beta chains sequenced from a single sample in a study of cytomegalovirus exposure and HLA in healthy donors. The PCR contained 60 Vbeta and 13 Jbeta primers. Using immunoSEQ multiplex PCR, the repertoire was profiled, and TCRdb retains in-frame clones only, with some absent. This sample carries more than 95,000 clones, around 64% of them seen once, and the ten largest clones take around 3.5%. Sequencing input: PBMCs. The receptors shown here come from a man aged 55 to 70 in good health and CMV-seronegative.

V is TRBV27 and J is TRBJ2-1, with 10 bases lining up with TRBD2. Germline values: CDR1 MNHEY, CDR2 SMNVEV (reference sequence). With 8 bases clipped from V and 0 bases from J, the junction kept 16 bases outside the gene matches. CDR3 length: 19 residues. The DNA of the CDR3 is TGTGCCAGCCTCCCTGGGCTAGCGGGGGAGAAGAGCTCCTACAATGAGCAGTTCTTC. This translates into CASLPGLAGEKSSYNEQFF.

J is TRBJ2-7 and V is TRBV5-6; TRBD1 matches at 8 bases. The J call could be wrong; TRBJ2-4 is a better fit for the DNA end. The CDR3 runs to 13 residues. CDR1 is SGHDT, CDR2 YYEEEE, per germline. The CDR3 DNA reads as TGTGCCAGCAGTTCGGACAGGGAAGACATTCAGTACTTC. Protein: CASSSDREDIQYF.

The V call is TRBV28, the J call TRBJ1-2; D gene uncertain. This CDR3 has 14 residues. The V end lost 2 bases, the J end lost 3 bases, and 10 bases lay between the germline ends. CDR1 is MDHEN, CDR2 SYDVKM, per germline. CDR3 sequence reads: CASSLGVGDYGYTF. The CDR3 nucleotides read TGTGCCAGCAGTTTAGGTGTCGGGGACTATGGCTACACCTTC.

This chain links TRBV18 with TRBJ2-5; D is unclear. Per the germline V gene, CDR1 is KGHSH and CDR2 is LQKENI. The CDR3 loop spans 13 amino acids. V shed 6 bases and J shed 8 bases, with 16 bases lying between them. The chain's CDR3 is CASSQDIGETQYF. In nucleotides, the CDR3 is TGTGCCAGCTCCCAAGACATAGGTGAAACCCAGTACTTC.

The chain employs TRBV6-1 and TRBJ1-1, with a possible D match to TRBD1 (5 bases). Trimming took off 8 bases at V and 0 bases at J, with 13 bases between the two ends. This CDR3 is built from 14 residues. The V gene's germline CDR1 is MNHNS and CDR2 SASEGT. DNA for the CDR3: TGTGCCAGCCTGGAAAGGGGTATGAACACTGAAGCTTTCTTT. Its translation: CASLERGMNTEAFF.

CDR3 protein: CASSSFLAGRFYNEQFF. In DNA, the CDR3 is TGTGCCAGCAGCTCATTTTTAGCGGGGCGGTTCTACAATGAGCAGTTCTTC. The chain uses TRBV11-2 and TRBJ2-1, with TRBD2 matching 8 bases. The germline CDR1 and CDR2 sequences are SGHAT and FQNNGV. This CDR3 is built from 17 residues. The junction had 11 bases not matched to a gene; V was cut back by 4 bases and J by 3 bases.

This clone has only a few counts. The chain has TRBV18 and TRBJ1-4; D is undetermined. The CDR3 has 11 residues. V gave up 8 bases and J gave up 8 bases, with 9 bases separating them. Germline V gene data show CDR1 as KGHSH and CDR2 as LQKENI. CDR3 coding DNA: TGTGCCAGCGAGTCCGAGGAAAAACTGTTTTTT. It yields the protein CASESEEKLFF.

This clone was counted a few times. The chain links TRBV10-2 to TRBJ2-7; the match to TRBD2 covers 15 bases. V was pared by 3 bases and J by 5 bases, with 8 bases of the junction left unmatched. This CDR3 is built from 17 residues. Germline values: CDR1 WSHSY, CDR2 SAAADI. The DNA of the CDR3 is TGCGCCAGCAGTGACTCCAGGGGACTAGCGGGGGGCCACGAGCAGTACTTC. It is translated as CASSDSRGLAGGHEQYF.

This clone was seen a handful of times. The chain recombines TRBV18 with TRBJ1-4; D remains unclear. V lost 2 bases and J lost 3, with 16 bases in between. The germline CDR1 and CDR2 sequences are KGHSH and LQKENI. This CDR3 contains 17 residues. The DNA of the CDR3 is TGTGCCAGCTCACCAATGATGCAGCCGGGGTCTAATGAAAAACTGTTTTTT. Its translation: CASSPMMQPGSNEKLFF.

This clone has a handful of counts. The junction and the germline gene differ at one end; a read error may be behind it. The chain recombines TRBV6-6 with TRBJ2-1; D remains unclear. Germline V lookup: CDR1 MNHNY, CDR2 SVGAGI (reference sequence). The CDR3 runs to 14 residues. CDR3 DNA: TGTGCCAGCAGCTACTCCGTCTTAGAGAATGAGCAGTTCTTC. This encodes CASSYSVLENEQFF.

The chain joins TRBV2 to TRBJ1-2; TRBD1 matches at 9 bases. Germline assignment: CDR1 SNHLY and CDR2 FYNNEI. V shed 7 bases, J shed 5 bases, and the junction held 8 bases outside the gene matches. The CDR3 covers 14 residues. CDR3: CASTGGTGTYGYTF. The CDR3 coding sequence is TGTGCCAGCACGGGGGGGACAGGGACTTATGGCTACACCTTC.

This CDR3 is CATSGRTGGSYEQYF. CDR3 coding DNA: TGTGCCACCAGCGGAAGGACAGGGGGATCCTACGAGCAGTACTTC. This chain joins TRBV15 and TRBJ2-7; 10 positions match TRBD1. Germline loops: CDR1 LNHNV, CDR2 YYDKDF (reference sequence). The CDR3 runs to 15 residues. The V gene end was trimmed by 5 bases and the J gene end by 1 base; junction bases not matched to a gene: 5.

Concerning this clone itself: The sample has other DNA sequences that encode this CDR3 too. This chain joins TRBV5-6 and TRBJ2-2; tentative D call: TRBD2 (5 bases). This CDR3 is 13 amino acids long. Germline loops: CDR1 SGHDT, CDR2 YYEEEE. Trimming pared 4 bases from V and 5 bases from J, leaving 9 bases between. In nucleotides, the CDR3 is TGTGCCAGCAGCCTCCCGGGAACCGGGGAGCTGTTTTTT. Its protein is CASSLPGTGELFF.

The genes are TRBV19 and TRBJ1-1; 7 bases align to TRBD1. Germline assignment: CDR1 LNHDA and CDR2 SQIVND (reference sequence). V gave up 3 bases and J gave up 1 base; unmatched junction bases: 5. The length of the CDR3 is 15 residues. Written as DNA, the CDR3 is TGTGCCAGTAGTATCGGACGGACAGGGAACACTGAAGCTTTCTTT. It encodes CASSIGRTGNTEAFF.

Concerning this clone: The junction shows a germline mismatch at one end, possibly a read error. The CDR3: CSSSLEGGGFNGYTF. CDR3 nucleotide sequence: TGTTCCAGCAGCTTAGAAGGGGGCGGCTTTAATGGCTACACCTTC. V usage is TRBV7-9 and J usage is TRBJ1-2; 7 bases map to TRBD1. The germline V gene encodes CDR1 SEHNR and CDR2 FQNEAQ (reference sequence). The CDR3 has 15 residues. The full variable domain, rest sourced from reference TRBV7-9 and TRBJ1-2, is DTGVSQNPRHKITKRGQNVTFRCDPISEHNRLYWYRQTLGQGPEFLTYFQNEAQLEKSRLLSDRFSAERPKGSFSTLEIQRTEQGDSAMYLCSSSLEGGGFNGYTFGSGTRLTVV.

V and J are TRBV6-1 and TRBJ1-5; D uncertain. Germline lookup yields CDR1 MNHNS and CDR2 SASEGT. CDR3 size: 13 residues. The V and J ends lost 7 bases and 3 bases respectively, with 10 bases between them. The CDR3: CASIGLINQPQHF. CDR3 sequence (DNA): TGTGCCAGCATCGGACTCATCAATCAGCCCCAGCATTTT.

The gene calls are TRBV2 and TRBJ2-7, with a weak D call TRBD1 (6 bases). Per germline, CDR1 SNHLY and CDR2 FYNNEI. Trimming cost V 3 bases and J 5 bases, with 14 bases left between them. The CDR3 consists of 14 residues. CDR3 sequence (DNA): TGTGCCAGCAGTGAGTGGGCAGGGGTCAACGAGCAGTACTTC. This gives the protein CASSEWAGVNEQYF.